This TCR beta chain was sequenced for a study of T cells after yellow fever vaccination. At the level of the study: Libraries from low-cell-number fractions were prepared with the SMART-Seq v4 Ultra Low Input RNA kit. General study results and limits: Detected again after the booster were most primary-vaccination clones, at approximately 95% CD4 and about 90% CD8. Some clonotypes, a small share, were shared between CD4 and CD8 compartments.

It was through 5'RACE template switching that TCR cDNA was made, with a universal primer site and UMIs added. TCRdb fed the 5' RACE reads into MiXCR, producing one record per CDR3 protein. In the table there are around 360,000 distinct CDR3 sequences, 11% of which are singletons. Germline V CDR1 and CDR2: SGHNT, YYREEE (reference sequence). V lost 5 bases and J lost 4; bases outside the gene matches: 10. The CDR3 covers 15 residues. In the case of this clonotype: Its antigen is as yet unknown.

The clonotype comes from a man younger than 35 who received the YFV17D yellow fever vaccine. This material consisted of PBMCs, taken on the day of the first yellow fever vaccination. The chain employs TRBV5-4 and TRBJ2-7, with 9 bases fitting TRBD1. The CDR3 bases are TGTGCCAGCAGGACAGCGGGGACAGGGAATTACGAGCAGTACTTC. Translating it yields CASRTAGTGNYEQYF.